The rows below give T cell receptor beta chains drawn from one sample of a study of T cell responses to AZD1222 COVID-19 vaccine. Profiled with immunoSEQ multiplex PCR; TCRdb holds only in-frame clones, not every one. The table includes about 100,000 clones, around nine tenths detected once. The sequenced sample was peripheral blood, obtained on day 0 of AZD1222 vaccination. The source is an adult in good health. Both conserved end residues are part of each CDR3. The order of the fields is D gene, V gene, J gene, clone size, CDR3 protein, CDR3 DNA. D genes are given only for firm matches. Expanded clones are given a class, and other clones once, few, many or no size at all.

>TRBD1|TRBV11-1|TRBJ2-2|.
CASSTGQGVGELFF
TGTGCCAGCAGCACGGGACAGGGGGTCGGGGAGCTGTTTTTT
>.|TRBV29-1|TRBJ2-1|.
CSVGRIPGDEQFF
TGCAGCGTTGGGAGGATTCCCGGGGATGAGCAGTTCTTC
>.|TRBV6-6|TRBJ1-5|.
CASTQGSKNQPQHF
TGTGCCAGCACCCAGGGGTCAAAAAATCAGCCCCAGCATTTT
>.|TRBV18|TRBJ2-2|few
CASSISPPHGELFF
TGTGCCAGCTCAATAAGCCCTCCCCACGGGGAGCTGTTTTTT
>.|TRBV7-6|TRBJ1-3|few
CASSLRAGRVVRDTIYF
TGTGCCAGCAGCTTACGGGCAGGCCGGGTCGTCAGGGACACCATATATTTT
>.|TRBV7-8|TRBJ2-7|.
CASSLDRALSYEQYF
TGTGCCAGCAGCTTAGACAGGGCGCTTTCCTACGAGCAGTACTTC
>TRBD2|TRBV29-1|TRBJ2-1|once
CSVGRGNEQFF
TGCAGCGTCGGGCGGGGGAATGAGCAGTTCTTC
>.|TRBV5-4|TRBJ1-1|.
CASSLGGYDTEAFF
TGTGCCAGCAGCTTAGGGGGTTATGACACTGAAGCTTTCTTT
>.|TRBV5-8|TRBJ2-2|.
CASSLISFGELFF
TGTGCCAGCAGCTTGATTTCGTTCGGGGAGCTGTTTTTT
>.|TRBV4-1|TRBJ1-5|.
CASSQEAATRNQPQHF
TGCGCCAGCAGCCAAGAGGCTGCGACCCGCAATCAGCCCCAGCATTTT
>TRBD1|TRBV6-5|TRBJ1-1|.
CASSYQGVGDTEAFF
TGTGCCAGCAGTTATCAGGGGGTCGGGGACACTGAAGCTTTCTTT
>.|TRBV6-2/TRBV6-3|TRBJ2-6|.
CASSYGHSGANVLTF
TGTGCCAGCAGTTACGGACACTCTGGGGCCAACGTCCTGACTTTC
>.|TRBV10-3|TRBJ2-1|.
CAISESESGDTYNEQFF
TGTGCCATCAGTGAGTCAGAAAGCGGTGACACCTACAATGAGCAGTTCTTC
>TRBD1|TRBV11-2|TRBJ1-3|.
CASSRWTGGEAGNTIYF
TGTGCCAGCAGCCGATGGACAGGGGGTGAGGCTGGAAACACCATATATTTT
>.|TRBV19|TRBJ1-1|.
CASSTLGPEAFF
TGTGCCAGTAGTACGCTAGGCCCTGAAGCTTTCTTT
>.|TRBV5-8|TRBJ2-3|once
CASSFWQITDTQYF
TGTGCCAGCAGCTTTTGGCAGATCACAGATACGCAGTATTTT
>.|TRBV7-2|TRBJ1-2|.
CASSKDLYGYTF
TGTGCCAGCAGCAAGGACCTCTATGGCTACACCTTC
>TRBD1|TRBV20-1|TRBJ1-2|.
CSASGGGFGFREDGYTF
TGCAGTGCTAGTGGAGGGGGCTTTGGGTTTCGTGAAGATGGCTACACCTTC
>.|TRBV7-9|TRBJ2-7|.
CASSSGREVSYEQYF
TGTGCCAGCAGCTCCGGTCGTGAGGTTTCCTACGAGCAGTACTTC
>.|TRBV5-6|TRBJ1-1|.
CASSSRYRQVQRNTEAFF
TGTGCCAGCAGCTCGAGGTACCGACAGGTTCAAAGGAACACTGAAGCTTTCTTT
>.|TRBV5-1|TRBJ2-6|once
CASSRTRGRGVSGANVLTF
TGCGCCAGCAGTCGGACCAGAGGCAGGGGCGTTTCGGGGGCCAACGTCCTGACTTTC
>.|TRBV21-1|TRBJ2-6|.
CASSKGRCVANVLTF
TGTGCCAGCAGCAAGGGGCGGTGCGTAGCCAACGTCCTGACTTTC
>.|TRBV4-1|TRBJ1-6|.
CASSQDGDYNSPLHF
TGCGCCAGCAGCCAAGACGGGGACTATAATTCACCCCTCCACTTT
>.|TRBV11-2|TRBJ2-7|once
CASSPDGKGPLEQYF
TGTGCCAGCAGCCCAGACGGCAAGGGACCTCTCGAGCAGTACTTC
>.|TRBV6-1|TRBJ2-2|once
CASSVTSLQVSGELFF
TGTGCCAGCAGTGTTACTAGCTTGCAAGTGTCCGGGGAGCTGTTTTTT
>.|TRBV9|TRBJ2-2|.
CASSVALAGTANTGELFF
TGTGCCAGCAGCGTAGCCTTAGCCGGGACCGCGAACACCGGGGAGCTGTTTTTT
>.|TRBV5-1|TRBJ2-3|.
CASSLVGGDTQYF
TGCGCCAGCAGCTTAGTTGGGGGGGATACGCAGTATTTT
>.|TRBV10-3|TRBJ2-3|.
CAIPCKTGRGDTQYF
TGTGCCATACCTTGCAAAACAGGGCGGGGAGATACGCAGTATTTT
>.|TRBV7-2|TRBJ2-3|.
CASSFGGGRGTDTQYF
TGTGCCAGCAGCTTCGGAGGGGGCCGGGGGACAGATACGCAGTATTTT
>TRBD1|TRBV19|TRBJ2-3|.
CASSQQGAYTDTQYF
TGTGCCAGTAGTCAGCAGGGGGCCTACACAGATACGCAGTATTTT
>.|TRBV5-1|TRBJ2-4|.
CASSLTFELAKNIQYF
TGCGCCAGCAGCTTGACGTTTGAGCTAGCCAAAAACATTCAGTACTTC
>.|TRBV3-1/TRBV3-2|TRBJ2-1|once
CASSPTRGDNEQFF
TGTGCCAGCAGCCCGACGAGGGGGGACAATGAGCAGTTCTTC
>.|TRBV21-1|TRBJ2-2|.
CASNQGVGNTGELFF
TGTGCCAGCAACCAGGGGGTAGGGAACACCGGGGAGCTGTTTTTT
>.|TRBV12-3/TRBV12-4|TRBJ2-3|.
CASSLEDTQYF
TGTGCCAGCAGTTTGGAAGATACGCAGTATTTT
>.|TRBV7-2|TRBJ2-4|.
CASSQRLGQMWPTNIQYF
TGTGCCAGCAGCCAACGCCTTGGACAGATGTGGCCAACAAACATTCAGTACTTC
>.|TRBV19|TRBJ1-6|.
CASTSGALLNSPLHF
TGTGCCAGTACCTCAGGGGCGTTACTGAATTCACCCCTCCACTTT
>TRBD1|TRBV6-2/TRBV6-3|TRBJ1-4|.
CASSSDRGHEKLFF
TGTGCCAGCAGTTCGGACAGGGGGCATGAAAAACTGTTTTTT
>.|TRBV5-1|TRBJ1-1|.
CASSSAGVNTEAFF
TGCGCCAGCAGCTCGGCAGGAGTGAACACTGAAGCTTTCTTT
>.|TRBV6-2/TRBV6-3|TRBJ1-2|.
CASSYYIGGYTF
TGTGCCAGCAGTTACTATATCGGCGGCTACACCTTC
>.|TRBV27|TRBJ2-7|few
CASSWQGFTDEQYF
TGTGCCAGCAGTTGGCAGGGGTTCACCGACGAGCAGTACTTC
>.|TRBV5-1|TRBJ2-7|.
CASSLGVPRVEQYF
TGCGCCAGCAGCTTGGGGGTCCCCCGGGTCGAGCAGTACTTC
>.|TRBV15|TRBJ1-1|.
CATSRSGDLMVAAEAFF
TGTGCCACCAGCAGATCAGGGGATTTAATGGTGGCTGCTGAAGCTTTCTTT
>TRBD1|TRBV6-5|TRBJ2-5|.
CASNRGRSETQYF
TGTGCCAGTAACAGGGGGCGCTCAGAGACCCAGTACTTC
>.|TRBV6-5|TRBJ1-5|.
CASRVRPGSNQPQHF
TGTGCCAGCAGGGTCCGACCGGGAAGCAATCAGCCCCAGCATTTT
>.|TRBV7-8|TRBJ1-5|.
CASSPSLGGNQPQHF
TGTGCCAGCAGCCCTTCCCTGGGGGGGAATCAGCCCCAGCATTTT
>.|TRBV9|TRBJ2-2|.
CASSVVGTHPGELFF
TGTGCCAGCAGCGTAGTGGGGACCCACCCCGGGGAGCTGTTTTTT
>TRBD2|TRBV5-6|TRBJ2-7|.
CASSPTGGKIYEQYF
TGTGCCAGCAGCCCCACGGGGGGGAAGATCTACGAGCAGTACTTC
>.|TRBV7-6|TRBJ2-7|.
CASSLGAHRQRDTYEQYF
TGTGCCAGCAGCTTAGGTGCCCATAGACAGAGGGATACCTACGAGCAGTACTTC
>TRBD1|TRBV6-1|TRBJ2-7|.
CASSESLGTDYEQYF
TGTGCCAGCAGTGAATCACTAGGGACAGACTACGAGCAGTACTTC